This T cell receptor (beta chain) was found in a study of cytomegalovirus exposure and HLA in healthy donors. Overall study context: There were approximately 81 million unique TCRs (from HLA-typed donors) in an early data release.

The germline V gene has CDR1 MDHEN and CDR2 SYDVKM. Between the trimmed V and J ends, which lost 3 bases and 1 base, there was a span of 12 bases. There are 15 residues in the CDR3. Study-level findings and limits: Follow-up analysis later connected one missense variant in DCLRE1C with trimming of TCR beta V- and J-genes. Productive rates of about 87% or about 30% were seen for most TCR beta V segments in an earlier analysis.

Vbeta (60) and Jbeta (13) primers were used in the PCR. The protocol was immunoSEQ multiplex PCR, while the TCRdb copy is restricted to in-frame clones and leaves out a portion. The listing records about 46,000 clones. Turning to this clone: The antigen remains undetermined.

This clonotype was sampled from a woman aged 40 to 50 in good health and CMV-seronegative. Material for sequencing was PBMCs. V and J are TRBV28 and TRBJ2-5, with D possibly TRBD1 on 6 matching bases. The CDR3 bases are TGTGCCAGCAGTTTGGGGGCTAGTGGCCAAGAGACCCAGTACTTC. Translation gives CASSLGASGQETQYF. Variable domain in full (rest from reference TRBV28 and TRBJ2-5): DVKVTQSSRYLVKRTGEKVFLECVQDMDHENMFWYRQDPGLGLRLIYFSYDVKMKEKGDIPEGYSVSREKKERFSLILESASTNQTSMYLCASSLGASGQETQYFGPGTRLLVL.